This T cell receptor beta chain was retrieved from a study of T cells in Graves' hyperthyroidism and ophthalmopathy. General study findings and limits: From stable hyperthyroidism, ophthalmopathy was separated by a 13 V-J model.

Lactation, pregnancy, other autoimmune disease or uncontrolled infection led to exclusion of patients. Of note for this clonotype: The antigen is undetermined.

TCR beta CDR3 regions were amplified from RNA transcripts. The TCR CDR3 first-round RT-PCR relied on the HTBI primer set. TCRdb reprocessed the multiplex PCR reads via MiXCR and lists one record per CDR3 protein. There are tens of thousands of distinct CDR3 sequences in the sample; 45% to 65% occur only once, and roughly 30% lies in the top ten. CDR3 size: 12 residues. The V end lost 6 bases, the J end lost 5 bases, and 8 bases lay between the germline ends. From germline, CDR1 is ENHRY and CDR2 SYGVKD. The V call is TRBV10-3, the J call TRBJ1-5; no definite D call. The source of this sequence is a man between 18 and 35 years old with Graves' hyperthyroidism. Sequencing was done on a sample of peripheral blood or thyroid tissue (not recorded which). Here the CDR3 reads CAIRAADQPQHF. The CDR3 DNA reads as TGTGCCATCAGGGCAGCGGATCAGCCCCAGCATTTT.